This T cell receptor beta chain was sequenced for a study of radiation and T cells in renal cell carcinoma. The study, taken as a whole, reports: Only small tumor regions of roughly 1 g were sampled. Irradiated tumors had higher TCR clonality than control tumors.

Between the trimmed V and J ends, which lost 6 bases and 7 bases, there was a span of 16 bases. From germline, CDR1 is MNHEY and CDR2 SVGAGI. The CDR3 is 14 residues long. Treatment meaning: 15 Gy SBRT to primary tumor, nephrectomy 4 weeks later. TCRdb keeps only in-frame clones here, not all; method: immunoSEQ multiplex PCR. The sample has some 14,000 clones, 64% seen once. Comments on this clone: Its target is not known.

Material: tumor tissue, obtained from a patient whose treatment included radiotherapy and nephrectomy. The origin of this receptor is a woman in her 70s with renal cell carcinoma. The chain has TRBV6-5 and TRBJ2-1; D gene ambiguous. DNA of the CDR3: TGTGCCAGCAGATCCACAACGGTTGCGAATGAGCAGTTCTTC. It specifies CASRSTTVANEQFF.